This T cell receptor (beta chain) is drawn from a study of control samples from healthy donors and cancer patients. Per the germline V gene, CDR1 is KGHSH and CDR2 is LQKENI. The CDR3 spans 12 residues. V dropped 6 bases and J dropped 10 bases, with 13 bases sitting between them. The repertoire was sequenced with immunoSEQ multiplex PCR; TCRdb's copy has only in-frame clones and lacks some. The sample gives some 79,000 clones, roughly 87% of which show up once; 4% is in the top ten. The chain uses TRBV18 and TRBJ1-5; D unclear. Specimen: blood. The TCR was taken from a woman aged 45-59 years in good health. CDR3 sequence reads: CASSNGDSPQHF. The CDR3 region has the DNA TGTGCCAGCTCCAATGGGGATTCCCCCCAGCATTTT.